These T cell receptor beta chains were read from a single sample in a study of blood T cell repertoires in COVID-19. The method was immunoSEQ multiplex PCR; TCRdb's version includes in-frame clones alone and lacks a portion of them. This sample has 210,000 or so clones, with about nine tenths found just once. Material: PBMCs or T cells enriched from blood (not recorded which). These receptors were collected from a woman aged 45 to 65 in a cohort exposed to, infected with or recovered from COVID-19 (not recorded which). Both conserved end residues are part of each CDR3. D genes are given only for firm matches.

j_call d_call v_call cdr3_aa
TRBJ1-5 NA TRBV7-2 CASSLAAGQPQHF
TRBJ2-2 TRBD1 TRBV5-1 CASSRTGEGELFF
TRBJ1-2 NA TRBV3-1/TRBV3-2 CASSQPTVNYGYTF
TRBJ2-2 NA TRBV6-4 CASSDPAAEPTGELFF
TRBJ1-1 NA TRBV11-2 CASSLIGRQGNTEAFF
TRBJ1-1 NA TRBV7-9 CASSLTGGGDGTEAFF
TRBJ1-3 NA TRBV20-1 CSAKGGDTIYF
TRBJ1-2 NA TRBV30 CAWRNRNNYGYTF
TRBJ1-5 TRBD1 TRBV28 CASSPPRQGSNQPQHF
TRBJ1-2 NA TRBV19 CASRWESNYGYTF
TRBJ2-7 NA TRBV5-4 CASSFRGTYEQYF
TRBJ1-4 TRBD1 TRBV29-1 CSSLQGATGKLFF
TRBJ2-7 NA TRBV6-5 CASSKGPVSEQYF
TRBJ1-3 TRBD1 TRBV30 CAWSLTDRVRNTIYF
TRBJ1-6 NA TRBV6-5 CASTKTRALHF
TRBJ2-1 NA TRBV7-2 CASSSVGEQFF
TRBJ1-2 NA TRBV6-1 CASSEERGSNYGYTF
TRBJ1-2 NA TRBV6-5 CASSPDRTIPGYTF
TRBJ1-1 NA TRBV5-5 CASSFSGYGEAFF